Listed below are T cell receptor beta chains from one sample, sequenced in a study of T-cell memory formation after mild COVID-19. TCRdb independently ran MiXCR on the 5' RACE reads; one entry per CDR3 protein. The table has around 400,000 distinct CDR3 sequences, roughly 26% seen once. Sequenced sample: PBMCs or a T cell subset sorted from them (not recorded which). The origin of the receptors is an adult woman who had mild COVID-19 (a few samples of this study predate the infection). Cell type and time point are not known. The CDR3 runs from the conserved cysteine through the conserved F or W. Each record gives: J gene, D gene, V gene, clone size, CDR3 DNA, CDR3 protein. D genes are given only for firm matches. Rows may omit the clone size; those that give it use once, few, many or a size class.

>TRBJ2-3|NA|TRBV29-1|NA
TGCAGCGTTCACCCGGGACTCAACACAGATACGCAGTATTTT
CSVHPGLNTDTQYF
>TRBJ1-2|NA|TRBV24-1|NA
TGTGCCACCAGTGATCTGGACTCAGGCTACACCTTC
CATSDLDSGYTF
>TRBJ2-3|NA|TRBV7-3|NA
TGTGCCAGCAGCCCCAGGAACAGGGATCCAGATACGCAGTATTTT
CASSPRNRDPDTQYF
>TRBJ2-1|NA|TRBV25-1|NA
TGTGCCAGCAGTGTGGGGCAGACGGGCTCCTACAATGAGCAGTTCTTC
CASSVGQTGSYNEQFF
>TRBJ2-5|TRBD2|TRBV7-7|NA
TGTGCTAGCGGGACTAACCAAGAGACCCAGTACTTC
CASGTNQETQYF
>TRBJ2-3|TRBD2|TRBV3-1|few
TGTGCCAGCAGTTTTCATAGCGGGAAAGGCACAGATACGCAGTATTTT
CASSFHSGKGTDTQYF
>TRBJ1-1|NA|TRBV29-1|NA
TGCGGCCACCTTCGCGTCACTGAAGCTTTCTTT
CGHLRVTEAFF
>TRBJ2-2|NA|TRBV7-2|NA
TGTGCCAGCAGCTTGTTCGGGACACAGAACACCGGGGAGCTGTTTTTT
CASSLFGTQNTGELFF
>TRBJ1-2|NA|TRBV20-1|few
TGCAGTGCTAGAGTGGGCAATTCGGCCTATGGCTACACCTTC
CSARVGNSAYGYTF
>TRBJ2-7|TRBD2|TRBV12-3/TRBV12-4|NA
TGTGCCAGCAGTTTGGCTGGAGGGAGGGTTAGGGAGCAGTACTTC
CASSLAGGRVREQYF
>TRBJ2-6|NA|TRBV3-1|few
TGTGCCAGCAGACGCGGCTCTGGGGCCAACGTCCTGACTTTC
CASRRGSGANVLTF
>TRBJ2-3|TRBD2|TRBV4-3|few
TGCGCCAGCAGCCAAGATGAGTTGATTAGCGGGAGGGTAGATACGCAGTATTTT
CASSQDELISGRVDTQYF
>TRBJ1-5|NA|TRBV12-3/TRBV12-4|many
TGTGCCAGCAGTCCGGCCATGGATCAGCCCCAGCATTTT
CASSPAMDQPQHF
>TRBJ2-4|NA|TRBV7-8|NA
TGTGCCAGCAGCCGGGCCATTGGGGGGAACATTCAGTACTTC
CASSRAIGGNIQYF
>TRBJ2-7|NA|TRBV14|NA
TGTGCCAGCAGCTCTCGGGAATACGAACCCTTCGACGAGCAGTACTTC
CASSSREYEPFDEQYF
>TRBJ2-3|NA|TRBV7-6|NA
TGTGCCAGCAGCTCCCCGCCGCCGGCAGATACGCAGTATTTT
CASSSPPPADTQYF
>TRBJ1-2|NA|TRBV25-1|few
TGTGCCAGCAGTGAATCGGGGGGAAGGCGGGTGCATGGCTACACCTTC
CASSESGGRRVHGYTF
>TRBJ2-7|TRBD2|TRBV18|NA
TGTGCCAGCTCACCCTCCGGGACTACTAATCCCCTCTACGAGCAGTACTTC
CASSPSGTTNPLYEQYF
>TRBJ2-1|TRBD2|TRBV12-3/TRBV12-4|NA
TGTGCCAGCAGCCCCCTAGCGGGAGGGAATGAGCAGTTCTTC
CASSPLAGGNEQFF
>TRBJ2-3|NA|TRBV5-6|NA
TGTGCCAGCAGCGGCAGGGGTAGGACAGATACGCAGTATTTT
CASSGRGRTDTQYF
>TRBJ2-7|TRBD2|TRBV20-1|NA
TGCAGTGCTGAGGCGGGGGGCTGGGAGCAGTACTTC
CSAEAGGWEQYF
>TRBJ2-3|TRBD2|TRBV27|NA
TGTGCCAGCTCCGCGGGGGTTACGCAGTATTTT
CASSAGVTQYF
>TRBJ2-7|NA|TRBV4-1|NA
TGCGCCAGCAGCCAAGAACGGACAGTCTACGAGCAGTACTTC
CASSQERTVYEQYF
>TRBJ2-5|TRBD2|TRBV11-2|few
TGTGCCAGCAGACGTTGGACTAGCGGAGAGACCCAGTACTTC
CASRRWTSGETQYF
>TRBJ2-1|NA|TRBV19|NA
TGTGCCAGTAGCGACGCGGTCTACAATGAGCAGTTCTTC
CASSDAVYNEQFF
>TRBJ2-1|TRBD2|TRBV3-1|few
TGTGCCAGCCGACTAGCGGGAGGACATGAGCAGTTCTTC
CASRLAGGHEQFF
>TRBJ1-1|TRBD1|TRBV5-1|NA
TGCGCCAGCAGCCAAGGACAGGGGGCCCCTGAAGCTTTCTTT
CASSQGQGAPEAFF
>TRBJ2-7|NA|TRBV7-3|NA
TGTGCCAGCAGCCCCCAGTGGGTTCGGTACTCCTACGAGCAGTACTTC
CASSPQWVRYSYEQYF
>TRBJ2-1|NA|TRBV30|NA
TGTGCCTGGAGTGTACTGCTTTACAATGAGCAGTTCTTC
CAWSVLLYNEQFF
>TRBJ1-4|NA|TRBV3-1|NA
TGTGCCAGCACCCAGCGGGGGGATTTGAATGAAAAACTGTTTTTT
CASTQRGDLNEKLFF
>TRBJ2-3|NA|TRBV7-2|NA
TGTGCCAGCACCCCTTCGGCGGGAGATACGCAGTATTTT
CASTPSAGDTQYF
>TRBJ2-7|TRBD2|TRBV7-9|NA
TGTGCCAGCAGCTCCAGCGGGGGGCTCTCCTACGAGCAGTACTTC
CASSSSGGLSYEQYF
>TRBJ2-6|NA|TRBV9|few
TGTGCCAGCAGCGTTCCGGGATCCGGGGCCAACGTCCTGACTTTC
CASSVPGSGANVLTF
>TRBJ2-3|TRBD2|TRBV9|NA
TGTGCCAGCAGCGCATTACTAGCGGGGGGCGGTGGAGATACGCAGTATTTT
CASSALLAGGGGDTQYF
>TRBJ2-3|NA|TRBV20-1|NA
TGCAGTGCTAGAGATGGGCTGGATACGCAGTATTTT
CSARDGLDTQYF
>TRBJ2-3|NA|TRBV20-1|few
TGCAGTGCTAGACCTCCTTGGGGGTTCAGCACAGATACGCAGTATTTT
CSARPPWGFSTDTQYF
>TRBJ1-1|TRBD1|TRBV6-5|NA
TGTGCCAGCAGTTACGACAGCCCAGGGGGCACTGAAGCTTTCTTT
CASSYDSPGGTEAFF
>TRBJ1-2|NA|TRBV6-1|NA
TGTGCCAGCCAAACAGGGACCTTATATGGCTACACCTTC
CASQTGTLYGYTF
>TRBJ2-3|NA|TRBV6-5|NA
TGTGCCAGCAGGATCGGGGGCCGGGGGATAGATACGCAGTATTTT
CASRIGGRGIDTQYF
>TRBJ1-5|NA|TRBV12-3/TRBV12-4|NA
TGTGCCAGCAGTTCAGGACCGACCAGGGATCAGCCCCAGCATTTT
CASSSGPTRDQPQHF